The 22 T cell receptor beta chains in this list originate from one sample, sequenced in a study of blood T cell repertoires in COVID-19 (dated by TCRdb to 2018 to 2021). Library creation used the immunoSEQ multiplex PCR assay. The source is immuneACCESS, and TCRdb retained only in-frame sequences with V and J called. Part of the clones is not carried over; for the studies checked, unresolved V genes explain less than half of this, and the remainder is unexplained. In all, the sample holds 300,000 to 350,000 clones, and 88% of those were seen once. The ten largest clones take up around 5% of the sample. The sequenced sample consisted of PBMCs or T cells enriched from blood (not recorded which). These receptors originate from a man aged 25-45 years who had recovered from COVID-19.

J is TRBJ2-7 and V is TRBV7-9; the match to TRBD1 covers 9 bases. The CDR3 is 14 residues long. CDR1 SEHNR and CDR2 FQNEAQ come from the germline V gene (reference sequence). V lost 5 bases and J lost 3; bases outside the gene matches: 5. CDR3 residues: CASSLGQGYYEQYF. CDR3 DNA: TGTGCCAGCAGCCTGGGACAGGGCTACTACGAGCAGTACTTC.

This clone was recorded at least ten times. V usage is TRBV5-1 and J usage is TRBJ1-6; D might be TRBD1 (6 bases). The CDR3 length is 16 residues. The V end lost 5 bases, the J end lost 2 bases, and 14 bases lay between the germline ends. Per the germline V gene, CDR1 is SGHRS and CDR2 is YFSETQ. In DNA, the CDR3 is TGCGCCAGCAGTGGGCAGGGGAGCACCTATAATTCACCCCTCCACTTT. Protein sequence: CASSGQGSTYNSPLHF.

The chain employs TRBV10-2 and TRBJ1-5; D perhaps matches TRBD1 (6 bases). Trimming cost V 2 bases and J 7 bases, with 12 bases left between them. The germline V gene encodes CDR1 WSHSY and CDR2 SAAADI. The CDR3 contains 14 residues. The CDR3 DNA reads TGCGCCAGCAGTGAGACAGGGCCAAGGCAGCCCCAGCATTTT. Its protein product is CASSETGPRQPQHF.

The CDR3, as DNA: TGCGCCAGGACCGAGGGCAGGAGGGGTATCTCCTATAATTCACCCCTCCACTTT. Its translation is CARTEGRRGISYNSPLHF. J is TRBJ1-6 and V is TRBV23-1, with D perhaps matching TRBD1 (5 bases). TRBV23-1 is an ORF, and what it does is uncertain. The CDR3 is 18 amino acids. With 9 bases removed from V and 0 bases from J, the gap between germline ends came to 21 bases.

This rearrangement joins TRBV5-1 to TRBJ2-7; D is possibly TRBD1 (6 bases). The CDR3 contains 15 residues. The germline V and J ends were trimmed by 2 bases and 3 bases, with 15 bases remaining between them. Germline CDR1 SGHRS, CDR2 YFSETQ. CDR3 DNA: TGCGCCAGCAGCTTCGGCCGAGGGGGATACTACGAGCAGTACTTC. Its translation is CASSFGRGGYYEQYF.

This chain uses TRBV28 with TRBJ1-2; D not certain. Trimming stripped 5 bases from V and 5 bases from J, with 18 bases between. This CDR3 comprises 15 residues. Germline V gene data show CDR1 as MDHEN and CDR2 as SYDVKM. CDR3 loop: CASSPTQRRTYGYTF. CDR3 bases: TGTGCCAGCAGTCCTACCCAGCGGAGGACTTATGGCTACACCTTC.

The rearrangement joins TRBV4-1 to TRBJ2-3; no clear D. CDR3 length equals 12 residues. Per germline, CDR1 MGHRA and CDR2 YSYEKL. Between the trimmed V and J ends, which lost 0 bases and 8 bases, there was a span of 6 bases. CDR3 DNA sequence: TGCGCCAGCAGCCAAGATTACTTTACGCAGTATTTT. Protein sequence: CASSQDYFTQYF.

The DNA of the CDR3 is TGCGCCAGCAGCTTGTCCGTTGGCGGACAGGGGGCTTACGAGCAGTACTTC. Translating gives CASSLSVGGQGAYEQYF. This chain connects TRBV5-1 to TRBJ2-7, with 11 positions matching TRBD1. Germline V gene sequence: CDR1 SGHRS, CDR2 YFSETQ. V lost 1 base and J lost 4; bases outside the gene matches: 10. The length of the CDR3 is 17 residues.

The chain has TRBV4-1 and TRBJ2-1; 7 bases are shared with TRBD1. The CDR3 totals 18 residues. CDR1 and CDR2 (germline): MGHRA, YSYEKL. J gave up 3 bases and V 2 bases, and 13 bases lay outside the gene matches. The CDR3 bases are TGCGCCAGCAGCCAAAACCCGACAGGGAAGGGGAACTACAATGAGCAGTTCTTC. Protein product: CASSQNPTGKGNYNEQFF.

This rearrangement joins TRBV10-2 to TRBJ1-2; 10 bases align to TRBD1. Germline V gives CDR1 WSHSY, CDR2 SAAADI. V shed 7 bases and J 8 bases; nucleotides not matched to a gene: 10. CDR3 length: 14 amino acids. The CDR3 region has the DNA TGCGCCAGCACCCTGACAGGGGGCGCGGGGGGCTACACCTTC. Its translation: CASTLTGGAGGYTF.

CDR3 protein: CASSSPGNLAGGAGELFF. Written as DNA, the CDR3 is TGTGCCAGCAGCTCGCCCGGGAACCTAGCGGGGGGGGCCGGGGAGCTGTTTTTT. The chain combines TRBV5-4 with TRBJ2-2; TRBD2 matches 12 bases. Germline V gives CDR1 SGHNT, CDR2 YYREEE (reference sequence). This CDR3 contains 18 residues. V gave up 3 bases and J gave up 6 bases; unmatched junction bases: 12.

This clone was counted between two and nine times. This chain uses TRBV15 with TRBJ1-4; D unresolved. Trimming stripped 0 bases from V and 7 bases from J, with 15 bases between. Looked up from germline, CDR1 is LNHNV and CDR2 is YYDKDF (reference sequence). This CDR3 comprises 16 residues. The CDR3 here is CATSRDCGSAGEKLFF. CDR3 nucleotides: TGTGCCACCAGCAGAGATTGCGGCAGTGCGGGTGAAAAACTGTTTTTT.

This clone was seen only a few times. This chain links TRBV6-5 with TRBJ2-3; no definite D call. CDR3 length: 14 amino acids. V was pared by 6 bases and J by 2 bases, with 12 bases between. Germline loops: CDR1 MNHEY, CDR2 SVGAGI. The CDR3 DNA is TGTGCCAGCAGGTCAAACTTTCACACAGATACGCAGTATTTT. Its protein product is CASRSNFHTDTQYF.

The rearrangement joins TRBV19 to TRBJ2-7; TRBD1 matches 7 bases. CDR1 and CDR2 from the germline V gene are LNHDA and SQIVND (reference sequence). This CDR3 is 14 amino acids long. Germline trimming cut 6 bases from V and 4 bases from J; bases unmatched to any gene: 9. CDR3 DNA sequence: TGTGCCAGTAGCAGACAGGGAACCTATTACGAGCAGTACTTC. This encodes CASSRQGTYYEQYF.

This clone was picked up one time. The chain employs TRBV28 and TRBJ1-1; TRBD1 matches at 11 bases. The V segment lost 7 bases and the J segment 3 bases; nucleotides outside the gene matches: 10. The germline CDR1 and CDR2 sequences are MDHEN and SYDVKM. The CDR3 extends over 16 amino acids. This CDR3 is CASTWGTGQGDTEAFF. CDR3 coding DNA: TGTGCCAGCACTTGGGGCACGGGACAGGGGGACACTGAAGCTTTCTTT.

This chain uses TRBV18 with TRBJ2-5; 10 bases are a match to TRBD1. This CDR3 comprises 14 residues. Germline V gene lookup returns CDR1 KGHSH and CDR2 LQKENI. V lost 2 bases to trimming and J lost 3 bases; unmatched junction nucleotides: 0. In DNA form, the CDR3 reads TGTGCCAGCTCACCAGGGACAGGGGAAGAGACCCAGTACTTC. Residues: CASSPGTGEETQYF. Full variable domain (outside the CDR3, taken from reference TRBV18 and TRBJ2-5): NAGVMQNPRHLVRRRGQEARLRCSPMKGHSHVYWYRQLPEEGLKFMVYLQKENIIDESGMPKERFSAEFPKEGPSILRIQQVVRGDSAAYFCASSPGTGEETQYFGPGTRLLVL.

This clone was counted once. This chain uses TRBV30 with TRBJ2-3; maybe TRBD1 (6 bases). CDR1 is GTSNPN and CDR2 is SVGIG in the germline V gene (reference sequence). Trimming took off 1 base at V and 6 bases at J, with 14 bases between the two ends. The CDR3 is 14 amino acids. The CDR3 coding sequence is TGTGCCTGGAGTGAATGGGGGCCAGGGGATACGCAGTATTTT. This codes for CAWSEWGPGDTQYF. Complete variable domain (other parts from reference TRBV30 and TRBJ2-3): SQTIHQWPATLVQPVGSPLSLECTVEGTSNPNLYWYRQAAGRGLQLLFYSVGIGQISSEVPQNLSASRPQDRQFILSSKKLLLSDSGFYLCAWSEWGPGDTQYFGPGTRLTVL.

The chain carries TRBV3-1 (or the pseudogene TRBV3-2) and TRBJ2-1, with no clear D. This CDR3 is 12 amino acids long. Germline-derived CDR1 and CDR2 are LGHDT and YNNKEL (reference sequence). Deletions cut 1 base from V and 7 bases from J, with 5 bases between. The CDR3 loop reads CASSQGPNEQFF. The CDR3 region has the DNA TGTGCCAGCAGCCAAGGGCCTAATGAGCAGTTCTTC.

The chain links TRBV12-3 or TRBV12-4 to TRBJ2-7, with 7 bases lining up with TRBD2. The V and J ends lost 6 bases and 6 bases, in that order; junction bases with no gene match: 8. The CDR3 has 13 residues. CDR3 bases: TGTGCCAGCAGCCTTCGGGGCGGGGGCGAGCAGTACTTC. As protein: CASSLRGGGEQYF.

V gene TRBV7-9 combines with J gene TRBJ2-5; 8 positions match TRBD1. V trimming: 4 bases; J trimming: 1 base; junction bases outside the gene matches: 5. The CDR3 has 15 amino acids. CDR1 SEHNR and CDR2 FQNEAQ come from the germline V gene (reference sequence). This CDR3 reads CASSSGQARQETQYF. The CDR3 DNA is TGTGCCAGCAGCTCGGGACAGGCTCGCCAAGAGACCCAGTACTTC.

The chain recombines TRBV5-1 with TRBJ1-1; 9 positions match TRBD1. This CDR3 is built from 16 residues. V lost 0 bases and J lost 7; bases outside the gene matches: 10. CDR1 is SGHRS, CDR2 YFSETQ, per germline. Here the CDR3 reads CASSLGPRQGGDEAFF. CDR3 sequence (DNA): TGCGCCAGCAGCTTGGGGCCCCGACAGGGGGGGGATGAAGCTTTCTTT.

This chain uses TRBV19 with TRBJ1-3; 8 bases agree with TRBD1. V lost 5 bases to trimming and J lost 7 bases; unmatched junction nucleotides: 7. The CDR3 totals 14 residues. Germline-derived CDR1 and CDR2 are LNHDA and SQIVND (reference sequence). The CDR3: CASSPQDRVNTIYF. The CDR3, as DNA: TGTGCCAGTAGTCCTCAGGACAGGGTGAACACCATATATTTT. Supplemented by reference TRBV19 and TRBJ1-3, the full variable domain reads DGGITQSPKYLFRKEGQNVTLSCEQNLNHDAMYWYRQDPGQGLRLIYYSQIVNDFQKGDIAEGYSVSREKKESFPLTVTSAQKNPTAFYLCASSPQDRVNTIYFGEGSWLTVV.